This TCR beta chain is from a study of Tregs in tolerant kidney transplant recipients. Germline V gene lookup returns CDR1 SEHNR and CDR2 FQNEAQ (reference sequence). The CDR3 contains 14 residues. V was shortened by 2 bases and J by 3 bases, with 11 bases between the two germline ends. Sequencing was performed with immunoSEQ multiplex PCR; in TCRdb, only in-frame clones are kept and a portion is missing. This repertoire includes roughly 10,000 clones. Mixed chimerism was transient after nonmyeloablative marrow transplants from related graft donors. Whole-study findings and limits: The small number of patients limits these findings pending further validation.

Worth noting for this clone: The antigen is not known. The CDR3 is cut off 3 residues early in the read; its end comes from the germline J gene.

The specimen was CD8+ T cells from blood (PBMCs), collected 24 months after the transplant. The chain is built from TRBV7-9 and TRBJ2-7; D is undetermined. The source is a human patient who received a combined kidney and bone marrow transplant. Some T cells may trace back to the graft donor. The CDR3 loop is CASSLLGPGYEQYF. The CDR3 DNA, read in part, is TGTGCCAGCAGCTTACTTGGGCCAGGCTACGAG.